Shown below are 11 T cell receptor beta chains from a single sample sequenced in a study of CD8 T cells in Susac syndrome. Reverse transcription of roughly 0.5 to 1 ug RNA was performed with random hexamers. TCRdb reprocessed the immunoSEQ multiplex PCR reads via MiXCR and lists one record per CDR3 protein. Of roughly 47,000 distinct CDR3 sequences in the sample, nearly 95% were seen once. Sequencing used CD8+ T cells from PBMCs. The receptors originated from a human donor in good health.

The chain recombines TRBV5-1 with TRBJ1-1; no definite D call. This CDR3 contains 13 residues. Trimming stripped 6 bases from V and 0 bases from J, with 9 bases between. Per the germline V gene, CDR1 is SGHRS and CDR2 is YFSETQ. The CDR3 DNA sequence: TGCGCCAGCACCCGACGGATGAACACTGAAGCTTTCTTT. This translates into CASTRRMNTEAFF.

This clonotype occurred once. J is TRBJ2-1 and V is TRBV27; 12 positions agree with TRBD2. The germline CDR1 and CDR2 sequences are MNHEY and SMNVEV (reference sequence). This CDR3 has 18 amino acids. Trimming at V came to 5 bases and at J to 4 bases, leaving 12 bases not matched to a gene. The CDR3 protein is CASSMVPHLAGGYNEQFF. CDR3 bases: TGTGCCAGCAGTATGGTCCCCCATCTAGCGGGAGGGTACAATGAGCAGTTCTTC.

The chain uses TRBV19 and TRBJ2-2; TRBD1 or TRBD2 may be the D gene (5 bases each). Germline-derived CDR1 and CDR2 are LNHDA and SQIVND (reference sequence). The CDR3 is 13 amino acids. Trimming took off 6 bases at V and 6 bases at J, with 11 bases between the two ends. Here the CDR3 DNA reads TGTGCCAGTAGCCTGATGGGGGCCGGGGAGCTGTTTTTT. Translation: CASSLMGAGELFF.

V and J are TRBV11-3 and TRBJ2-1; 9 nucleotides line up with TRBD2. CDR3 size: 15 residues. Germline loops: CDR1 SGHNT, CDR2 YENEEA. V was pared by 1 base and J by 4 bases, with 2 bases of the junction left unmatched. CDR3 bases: TGTGCCAGCAGCTTAGCCCTAGCGGGATACAATGAGCAGTTCTTC. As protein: CASSLALAGYNEQFF.

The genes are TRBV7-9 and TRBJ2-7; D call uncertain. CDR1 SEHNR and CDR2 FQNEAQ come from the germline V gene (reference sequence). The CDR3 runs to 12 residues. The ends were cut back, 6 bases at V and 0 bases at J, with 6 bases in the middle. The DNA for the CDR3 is TGTGCCAGCAGTAGGGCCTCCTACGAGCAGTACTTC. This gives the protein CASSRASYEQYF.

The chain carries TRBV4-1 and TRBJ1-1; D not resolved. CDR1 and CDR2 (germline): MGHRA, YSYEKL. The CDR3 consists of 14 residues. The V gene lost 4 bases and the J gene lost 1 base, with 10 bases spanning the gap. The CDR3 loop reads CASSLRGKNTEAFF. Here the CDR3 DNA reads TGCGCCAGCAGCCTCCGGGGTAAGAACACTGAAGCTTTCTTT.

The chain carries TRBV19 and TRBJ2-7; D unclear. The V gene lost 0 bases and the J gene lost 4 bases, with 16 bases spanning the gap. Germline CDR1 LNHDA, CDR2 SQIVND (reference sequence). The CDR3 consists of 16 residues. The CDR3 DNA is TGTGCCAGTAGTATAGATCTCCCGACGCAAAGGTACGAGCAGTACTTC. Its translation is CASSIDLPTQRYEQYF.

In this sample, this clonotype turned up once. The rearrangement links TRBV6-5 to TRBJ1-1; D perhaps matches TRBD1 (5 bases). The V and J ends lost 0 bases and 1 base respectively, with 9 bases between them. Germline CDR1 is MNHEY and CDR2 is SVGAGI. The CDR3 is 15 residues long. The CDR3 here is CASSYSGGGNTEAFF. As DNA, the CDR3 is TGTGCCAGCAGTTACTCCGGGGGGGGGAACACTGAAGCTTTCTTT.

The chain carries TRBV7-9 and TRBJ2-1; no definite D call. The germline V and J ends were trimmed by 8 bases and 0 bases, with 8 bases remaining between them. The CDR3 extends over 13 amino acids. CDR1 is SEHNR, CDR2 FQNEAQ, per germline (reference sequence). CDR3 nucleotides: TGTGCCAGCCCGGAACCCTCCTACAATGAGCAGTTCTTC. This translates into CASPEPSYNEQFF.

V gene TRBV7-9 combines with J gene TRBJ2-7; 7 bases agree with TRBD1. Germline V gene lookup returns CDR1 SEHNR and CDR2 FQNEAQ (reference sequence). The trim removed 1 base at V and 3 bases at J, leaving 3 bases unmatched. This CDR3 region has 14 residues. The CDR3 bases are TGTGCCAGCAGCTTAGTGGGACAGAACTACGAGCAGTACTTC. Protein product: CASSLVGQNYEQYF.

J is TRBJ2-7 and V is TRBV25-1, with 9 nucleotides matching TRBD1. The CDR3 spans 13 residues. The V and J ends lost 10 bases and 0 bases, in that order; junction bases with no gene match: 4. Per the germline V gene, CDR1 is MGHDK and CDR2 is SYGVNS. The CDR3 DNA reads TGTGCCACTACAGGGGGCGACTCCTACGAGCAGTACTTC. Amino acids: CATTGGDSYEQYF.